Here is one TCR beta chain with its context. This sample was included in a study of blood T cell repertoires in COVID-19. Study as a whole: Italy, Spain and the United States were the sources of the convalescent and acute COVID-19 samples. Sources were T cells, B-cell-depleted T cells, or PBMCs; the material itself was cDNA or gDNA.

Per the original data handling: Nucleated cell counts were estimated from reference gene primer amplification. Clones were read by immunoSEQ multiplex PCR, and TCRdb kept only the in-frame ones, dropping some. V, J and clone size reflect that table, while D and trimming were determined from the DNA. The table lists about 140,000 clones, under 85% of them singletons. The specimen sequenced was peripheral blood. This receptor was obtained from a woman older than 75 in a cohort sampled during active or convalescent COVID-19.

This CDR3 is CASSQAHLGDKPQHF. In nucleotides, the CDR3 is TGCGCCAGCAGCCAAGCTCATCTTGGGGACAAGCCCCAGCATTTT. The rearrangement uses TRBV4-1 and TRBJ1-5; TRBD1 is a possible D gene (6 bases). Trimming cost V 1 base and J 8 bases, with 15 bases left between them. The germline V gene has CDR1 MGHRA and CDR2 YSYEKL. The CDR3 loop spans 15 amino acids.